This T cell receptor (beta chain) was found in a study of monozygotic twins with cystic fibrosis. Germline-derived CDR1 and CDR2 are LNHDA and SQIVND (reference sequence). The CDR3 covers 15 residues. With 4 bases removed from V and 4 bases from J, the gap between germline ends came to 15 bases. On this clone: Its antigen remains unidentified.

Study-wide results and caveats: Nucleotide-identical clonotype sharing was significantly higher within monozygotic CF twin pairs than between unrelated CF individuals. The repertoire was suggested to be naive-dominated, clonality median approximately 0.009.

The table came from immunoSEQ multiplex PCR; TCRdb's copy has only in-frame clones and leaves some out. Of some 21,000 clones listed, about 89% are singletons. This rearrangement joins TRBV19 to TRBJ2-3, with D tentatively TRBD2 (6 bases). The sequence derives from a girl aged 2 to 9 with cystic fibrosis. Sequencing was performed on blood. CDR3 amino acids: CASSNRDSSSDTQYF. As DNA, the CDR3 is TGTGCCAGTAGTAACCGGGACTCCTCTTCAGATACGCAGTATTTT.